This T cell receptor (beta chain) was retrieved from a study of identical twins. Comments on this clonotype: The junction and the germline gene differ at one end; a read error may be behind it.

From the 5' RACE reads, TCRdb called clonotypes with MiXCR, one entry per CDR3 protein. Here the sample spans some 760,000 distinct CDR3 sequences, over 15% being singletons. There are 15 residues in the CDR3. Germline V gene sequence: CDR1 SGHDT, CDR2 YYEEEE. These data were likewise used in another study, on T cells expressing NK-cell markers.

The sample consisted of PBMCs. This sequence was found in a woman between 18 and 30 years old in good health. V usage is TRBV5-6 and J usage is TRBJ2-7, with 7 bases that match TRBD2. The CDR3: CASSSGTTIVYEQCF. DNA of the CDR3: TGTGCCAGCAGCTCCGGGACTACCATCGTGTACGAGCAGTGCTTC.